The subject of this entry is one T cell receptor beta chain. Its antigen remains unidentified. Using CD45RO/CCR7/CD25/CD127/CD95/CD27, CD4+ naive, central memory, regulatory and stem cell-like memory cells were sorted. Expressed TCRB transcripts were sequenced after all isolated RNA was converted to cDNA. Libraries were prepared by immunoSEQ multiplex PCR; TCRdb keeps only in-frame clonotypes and omits some of them. The sample includes about 290,000 clones, roughly 8% of them seen just once. This record belongs to a study of beta chain features in type 1 diabetes. Germline-derived CDR1 and CDR2 are SGHKS and YYEKEE (reference sequence). This CDR3 contains 15 residues. V was cut by 3 bases and J by 4 bases, with 16 bases left in between. General study points: TCRB CDR3s from Type 1 diabetes patients were moderately but significantly shorter in all four CD4+ subsets. In type 1 diabetes patients, VDJ junctions had fewer insertions; deletions at these junctions were more frequent. For patients, the naive, central memory and Treg TCRB repertoires appeared more alike than for healthy donors.

The chain uses TRBV5-5 and TRBJ2-5; possible D gene TRBD1, 6 bases. This clonotype originated in a woman under 30 in good health. Sample: central memory CD4+ T cells from blood. DNA of the CDR3: TGTGCCAGCAGCTCCCTCAGGGGAGAGGGAGAGACCCAGTACTTC. Its protein product is CASSSLRGEGETQYF.